This paragraph reports one T cell receptor beta chain. Its target is not known. The sample is drawn from a study of T cell responses to AZD1222 COVID-19 vaccine. Study results and limitations: There were vaccine-associated CD4 TCRs across spike, dominant at 160-218 and 743-854. Females made up more of the donors, who were largely white British, and clonal diversity may have come out too low.

TCRdb's table, derived via immunoSEQ multiplex PCR, lists solely in-frame clones and lacks some. Of approximately 100,000 clones in the sample, approximately 89% were seen once. This material consisted of peripheral blood, taken on day 0 of MenACWY control vaccination. The sequence was obtained from an adult in good health.

For the CDR3, the DNA is TGTGCCAGTAGTGTACGGACAGTTAGCACAGATACGCAGTATTTT. Translated, it gives CASSVRTVSTDTQYF. The chain links TRBV19 to TRBJ2-3, with a possible D match to TRBD1 (6 bases). CDR1 is LNHDA and CDR2 is SQIVND in the germline V gene (reference sequence). Trimming shortened V by 5 bases and J by 0 bases, and 12 bases separated the two germline ends. The CDR3 has 15 residues.